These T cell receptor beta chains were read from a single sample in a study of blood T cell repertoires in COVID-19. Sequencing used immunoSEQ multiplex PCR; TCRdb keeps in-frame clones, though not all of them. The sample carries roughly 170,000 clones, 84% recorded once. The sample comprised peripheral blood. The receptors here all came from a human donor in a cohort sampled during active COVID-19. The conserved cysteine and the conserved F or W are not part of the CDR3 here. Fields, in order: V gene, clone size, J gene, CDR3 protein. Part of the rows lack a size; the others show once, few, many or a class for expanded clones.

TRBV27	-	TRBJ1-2	ASSLRQKSYGYT
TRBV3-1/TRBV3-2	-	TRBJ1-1	ASSSGYMNTEAF
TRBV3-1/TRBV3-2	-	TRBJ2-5	ASSHVVGGRGTQY
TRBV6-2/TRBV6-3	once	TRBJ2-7	ASSYATGVYEQY
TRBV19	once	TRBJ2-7	ASSIKRFRGSYEQY
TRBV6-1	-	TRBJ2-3	ASSEMGAGGTDTQY
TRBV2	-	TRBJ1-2	ASSPTGVYGYT
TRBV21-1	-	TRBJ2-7	ASRRGGEGYYEQY
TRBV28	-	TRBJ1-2	ASGGPNYGYT
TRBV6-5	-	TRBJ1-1	ASGNRAGIAF
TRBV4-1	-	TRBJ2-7	ASSQLPLGQYEQY
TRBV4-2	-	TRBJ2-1	ASSQKRDYSYNEQF
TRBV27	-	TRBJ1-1	ASSLRTGGEGAF
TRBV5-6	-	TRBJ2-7	ASSLGDRAYEQY
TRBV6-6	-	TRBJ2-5	ASSIDRDKTQY
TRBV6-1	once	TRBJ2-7	ASSEGQGRYEQY
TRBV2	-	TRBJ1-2	ASGRVGYGYT
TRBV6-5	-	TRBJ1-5	ASRREFNSNQPQH
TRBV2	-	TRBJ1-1	ASRTGQGTEAF
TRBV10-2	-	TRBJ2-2	ASSESILGEGTGELF
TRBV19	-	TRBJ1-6	ASSTTGTPLH
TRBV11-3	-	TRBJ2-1	ASSPGKGGDEQF
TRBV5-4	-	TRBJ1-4	ASSLRGTNEKLF
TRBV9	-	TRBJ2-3	ASSSHSGGAADTQY
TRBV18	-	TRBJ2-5	ASSALRLAGGEETQY
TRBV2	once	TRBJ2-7	ASSGLRDNIYEQY
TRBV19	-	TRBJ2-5	ASSRDMEETQY
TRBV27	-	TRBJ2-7	ASSVRTSGVSEQY
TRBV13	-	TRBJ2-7	ASSPGTGTYEQY
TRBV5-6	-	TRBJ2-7	ASSLGGSSYEQY
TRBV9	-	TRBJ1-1	ASSVVGTGGTEAF
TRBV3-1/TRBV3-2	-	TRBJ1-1	ASSQEQGSEAF
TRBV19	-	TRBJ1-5	ASSIIGADSNQPQH
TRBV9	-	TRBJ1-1	ASSALHAGLTEAF
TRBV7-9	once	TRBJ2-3	ASSFGGGGTDTQY
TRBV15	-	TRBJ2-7	ATSMFTLWTGAYEQY
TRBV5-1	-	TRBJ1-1	ASSLDRGTEAF